This T cell receptor (beta chain) was captured by sequencing in a study of siplizumab effects on memory and regulatory T cells. There are 15 residues in the CDR3. Study findings and constraints: Memory cells that were CD4+ and unstimulated gave rise to alloreactive sequences, which siplizumab significantly reduced.

Some clones are missing from TCRdb's copy, which holds only in-frame ones; the method was immunoSEQ multiplex PCR. The sample lists just under 20,000 clones, roughly two fifths seen once, with 5.5% to 7% in the top ten. A 37°C coculture lasting around 6 days was applied to the mixed lymphocyte reaction cells. This clone was counted between two and nine times. No antigen is known for it. The TCR was taken from a human donor in good health; the cells came from an allogeneic mixed lymphocyte reaction. Some clones in this sample may be carry-over from other donors' samples. This chain links TRBV21-1 with TRBJ2-2; the D call of TRBD1 is as the table states it, not checked on the DNA. TRBV21-1 is termed a pseudogene. The material sequenced was CFSE-low (dividing) CD4+ T cells sorted from an allogeneic mixed lymphocyte reaction. In DNA, the CDR3 is TGTGCCAGCAGCACCGGACAGGGGGACCCCGGGGAGCTGTTTTTT. This translates into CASSTGQGDPGELFF.